Given below is one TCR beta chain in context. Its antigen is currently unknown. The data were obtained in a study of chemoradiotherapy in HPV16-positive cancers. The study, taken as a whole, reports: For HPV16-positive patients, expanding HPV-responsive T cells associated with longer recurrence-free survival. HPV-specific T cells were functionally defined from only a couple of HPV16-positive patients.

Sequencing used immunoSEQ multiplex PCR; TCRdb keeps in-frame clones, though not all of them. The sample has about 4,400 clones, 90% seen once; the top ten hold around 2.9%. The specimen was taken from a patient who underwent chemoradiotherapy. This clonotype originated in a human donor with HPV-associated anogenital cancer.

In DNA form, the CDR3 reads TGTGCCAGCAGCAGGACAGGGGTGGGCAATCAGCCCCAGCATTTT. Its protein is CASSRTGVGNQPQHF. The V gene is TRBV6-9, the J gene TRBJ1-5, with 9 bases lining up with TRBD1. The CDR3 is 15 residues long. Per the germline V gene, CDR1 is MNHGY and CDR2 is SVAAGI. With V trimmed by 6 bases and J by 2 bases, 5 bases remained unmatched.